The 18 T cell receptor beta chains below were found in one sample sequenced in a study of Ad26.COV2.S vaccination and SARS-CoV-2 variants. Treatment described: roughly 19 received Ad26.COV2.S at low or high dose, single or two shots; several received placebo; per-sample allocation not given. On day 63 after the first injection, vaccine and placebo recipients gave samples. Method: immunoSEQ multiplex PCR; TCRdb's copy keeps in-frame clones and lacks some. The sample has 440,000 or so clones; approximately 92% are singletons. The material was peripheral blood, obtained in a trial of Ad26.COV2.S vaccine versus placebo. These receptors came from a person between 18 and 59 years old who received the Ad26.COV2.S COVID-19 vaccine or a placebo.

This rearrangement joins TRBV14 to TRBJ1-2; 11 bases are a match to TRBD1. V was pared by 2 bases and J by 5 bases, with 4 bases of the junction left unmatched. Germline assignment: CDR1 SGHDN and CDR2 FVKESK. The CDR3 is made up of 15 amino acids. CDR3 coding DNA: TGTGCCAGCAGCCAAACAGGGACAGGGGGGTATGGCTACACCTTC. Amino acid sequence: CASSQTGTGGYGYTF. The whole variable domain, filled in from reference TRBV14 and TRBJ1-2, reads EAGVTQFPSHSVIEKGQTVTLRCDPISGHDNLYWYRRVMGKEIKFLLHFVKESKQDESGMPNNRFLAERTGGTYSTLKVQPAELEDSGVYFCASSQTGTGGYGYTFGSGTRLTVV.

This rearrangement joins TRBV30 to TRBJ1-5, with a tentative D call TRBD1 (5 bases). Germline V gene data show CDR1 as GTSNPN and CDR2 as SVGIG (reference sequence). V was clipped by 7 bases and J by 0 bases, with 19 bases between them. The CDR3 length is 16 residues. CDR3 sequence: CALTTGTPYSNQPQHF. The CDR3 nucleotides read TGTGCCTTGACAACGGGGACGCCGTATAGCAATCAGCCCCAGCATTTT.

This clone was seen once. The CDR3 spells CASSMHDNPGYEQYF. The CDR3 DNA is TGTGCCAGTAGTATGCATGACAACCCAGGCTACGAGCAGTACTTC. The chain combines TRBV19 with TRBJ2-7; D not resolved. Germline V gene sequence: CDR1 LNHDA, CDR2 SQIVND (reference sequence). V was shortened by 3 bases and J by 3 bases, with 15 bases between the two germline ends. The CDR3 loop spans 15 amino acids.

The chain combines TRBV5-6 with TRBJ1-5; no clear D. The CDR3 runs to 14 residues. V was cut by 2 bases and J by 9 bases, with 15 bases left in between. CDR1 and CDR2 (germline): SGHDT, YYEEEE. CDR3 amino acids: CASSFSSGLGPQHF. The CDR3, as DNA: TGTGCCAGCAGCTTCAGCTCCGGTCTTGGGCCCCAGCATTTT.

The V gene is TRBV3-1 (or the pseudogene TRBV3-2), the J gene TRBJ1-4; 9 bases align to TRBD1. J gave up 8 bases and V 0 bases, and 7 bases lay outside the gene matches. CDR1 is LGHDT and CDR2 is YNNKEL in the germline V gene (reference sequence). The CDR3 length is 16 residues. The CDR3 loop reads CASSQEGGQGSEKLFF. The CDR3 nucleotides read TGTGCCAGCAGCCAAGAGGGGGGACAGGGCAGCGAAAAACTGTTTTTT.

The V call is TRBV6-2 or TRBV6-3, the J call TRBJ2-3, with D perhaps matching TRBD2 (6 bases). The CDR3 runs 16 residues. Germline values: CDR1 MNHEY, CDR2 SVGEGT. Trimming stripped 1 base from V and 6 bases from J, with 17 bases between. The chain's CDR3 is CASSYYPPGGDDTQYF. The CDR3 DNA is TGTGCCAGCAGTTACTACCCCCCCGGAGGGGACGATACGCAGTATTTT.

The chain carries TRBV3-1 (or the pseudogene TRBV3-2) and TRBJ2-7; 13 positions match TRBD2. The length of the CDR3 is 17 residues. CDR1 is LGHDT and CDR2 is YNNKEL in the germline V gene (reference sequence). Trimming at V came to 0 bases and at J to 3 bases, leaving 5 bases not matched to a gene. CDR3 sequence: CASSQELAGGLIYEQYF. The CDR3 nucleotides read TGTGCCAGCAGCCAAGAACTAGCGGGGGGGCTTATCTACGAGCAGTACTTC.

In nucleotides, the CDR3 is TGTGCCAGCAGCTCACAGGGACAAGTCTATGGCTACACCTTC. Residues: CASSSQGQVYGYTF. V is TRBV11-2 and J is TRBJ1-2; D might be TRBD1 (6 bases). Trimming shortened V by 4 bases and J by 4 bases, and 13 bases separated the two germline ends. The CDR3 length is 14 residues. Per germline, CDR1 SGHAT and CDR2 FQNNGV.

This clone came up a few times. The J gene is TRBJ1-6, the V gene TRBV5-4; 7 bases agree with TRBD1. V lost 8 bases, J lost 2 bases, and 7 bases stayed unmatched. Germline CDR1 and CDR2: SGHNT and YYREEE (reference sequence). The CDR3 loop spans 15 amino acids. The CDR3 nucleotides read TGTGCCAGTAGCCGGGACAGAGCCTATAATTCACCCCTCCACTTT. Its protein product is CASSRDRAYNSPLHF.

This chain joins TRBV27 and TRBJ1-4; 12 bases map to TRBD1. The CDR3 sequence is 15 residues long. Germline-derived CDR1 and CDR2 are MNHEY and SMNVEV (reference sequence). The ends lost 5 bases at V and 8 bases at J; junction bases unmatched: 6. CDR3 in DNA: TGTGCCAGCAGTCTCCTCGGGACAGGGGGCGAAAAACTGTTTTTT. Amino acids: CASSLLGTGGEKLFF.

The chain is built from TRBV27 and TRBJ2-7, with TRBD1 matching 8 bases. Germline V gene data show CDR1 as MNHEY and CDR2 as SMNVEV (reference sequence). There are 15 residues in the CDR3. J lost 4 bases, V lost 2 bases, and 7 bases had no gene match. The CDR3 loop reads CASSLSGRGRYEQYF. The CDR3 nucleotides are TGTGCCAGCAGTTTAAGTGGCAGGGGGCGGTACGAGCAGTACTTC.

This chain uses TRBV24-1 with TRBJ1-1; tentative D call: TRBD1 (6 bases). V was trimmed by 8 bases and J by 4 bases, leaving 13 bases between them. CDR1 and CDR2 (germline): KGHDR, SFDVKD. This CDR3 has 13 amino acids. The CDR3 coding sequence is TGTGCCACCACTCAGGGGCGTTTCACTGAAGCTTTCTTT. It specifies CATTQGRFTEAFF.

This rearrangement joins TRBV27 to TRBJ2-7; the D gene could be TRBD1 or TRBD2 (5 bases each). The CDR3 has 15 amino acids. V lost 1 base and J lost 1, with 11 bases in between. Germline V CDR1 and CDR2: MNHEY, SMNVEV (reference sequence). CDR3 sequence reads: CASSLFGGDSYEQYF. CDR3 sequence (DNA): TGTGCCAGCAGTTTATTTGGGGGAGATTCCTACGAGCAGTACTTC.

V and J are TRBV12-1 and TRBJ2-7; the DNA was not compared with TRBD2, the D call given in the table. TRBV12-1 counts as a pseudogene. This CDR3 has 16 residues. The CDR3 region is CASSPDETSNSHEQYF. The DNA for the CDR3 is TGTGCCAGCAGCCCCGATGAGACTAGCAACTCCCACGAGCAGTACTTC.

This clone came up once. The gene calls are TRBV5-1 and TRBJ1-2; D unclear. The germline V gene encodes CDR1 SGHRS and CDR2 YFSETQ. The CDR3 sequence is 15 residues long. Trimming took 4 bases from V and 0 from J, leaving 13 bases between them. The CDR3 nucleotides are TGCGCCAGCAGCACGGACCCGTACGCTAACTATGGCTACACCTTC. It translates to CASSTDPYANYGYTF.

J is TRBJ2-7 and V is TRBV10-3, with D perhaps TRBD2 (6 bases). V lost 0 bases to trimming and J lost 3 bases, with 24 bases between them. The CDR3 is 19 residues long. The germline gives CDR1 ENHRY, CDR2 SYGVKD. DNA for the CDR3: TGTGCCATCAGTGAGTCGAGTCCCGCTGAACTAGCCCTGGTCTACGAGCAGTACTTC. As protein: CAISESSPAELALVYEQYF.

The rearrangement uses TRBV6-2 or TRBV6-3 and TRBJ2-2; D remains ambiguous. The CDR3 covers 13 residues. Trimming took off 4 bases at V and 2 bases at J, with 5 bases between the two ends. Germline loops: CDR1 MNHEY, CDR2 SVGEGT. CDR3 coding DNA: TGTGCCAGCAGTTTTCATAACACCGGGGAGCTGTTTTTT. This gives the protein CASSFHNTGELFF.

The chain employs TRBV27 and TRBJ2-3; no clear D gene. Per the germline V gene, CDR1 is MNHEY and CDR2 is SMNVEV (reference sequence). V gave up 3 bases and J gave up 10 bases, with 17 bases separating them. This CDR3 contains 14 residues. The CDR3 region has the DNA TGTGCCAGCAGTTTTACGACCCCGTCAAATGCGCAGTATTTT. Translation: CASSFTTPSNAQYF.